These 12 T cell receptor beta chains share one sample of origin, sequenced in a study of T-cell reconstitution after alpha-beta-depleted transplantation in children (TCRdb year 2016). Per the publication, the treatment or condition label means: allogeneic hematopoietic cell transplantation with graft depleted of TCRalphabeta T cells and CD19 B cells. The library was made by PCR. The reads were generated on an Illumina HiSeq 2500. Molecular barcoding was employed in the preparation of TCR libraries, with unique molecular identifiers being used to normalize TCRbeta repertoire quantification. TCRdb passed the public sequencing reads through fastp at Q25 and MiXCR, retaining productive beta sequences. Every entry covers one CDR3 protein and lists the most common genes and DNA from its rows. The sample yields roughly 150,000 distinct CDR3 sequences; over 8.5% were counted once. The ten biggest clones cover about 13% of the sample.

The sequencing used PBMCs, collected before TCRalphabeta/CD19-depleted stem cell transplant. These receptors came from a boy aged 2-15 years with acute myeloid leukemia, due to receive a stem cell transplant.

To note about this clonotype: Sequence at one end of the junction differs from germline and may be a read error. The chain has TRBV3-1 and TRBJ2-2, with 13 bases aligning to TRBD2. This CDR3 contains 18 residues. The germline CDR1 and CDR2 sequences are LGHDT and YNNKEL (reference sequence). The CDR3 DNA follows: TGTGCCTGCAGCCCCGGACTAGCGGGGGAGGTCGGCACCGGGGAGCTGTTTTTT. Amino acids: CACSPGLAGEVGTGELFF.

This clonotype was observed at least ten times. The V and J genes are TRBV28 and TRBJ2-1; either TRBD1 or TRBD2 may fit D (5 bases each). There are 13 residues in the CDR3. Trimming removed 4 bases at V and 7 bases at J, with 11 bases between. Germline CDR1 MDHEN, CDR2 SYDVKM. CDR3 DNA sequence: TGTGCCAGCAGTTACGGGGCGGTTAATGAGCAGTTCTTC. This translates into CASSYGAVNEQFF.

This clonotype came up a few times. At one end the junction does not follow the germline gene, possibly because of a read error. CDR3 nucleotides: TGTGCCAGCAGCTTTCTTAGTAGCGGGAGCCTCTTC. As protein: CASSFLSSGSLF. The rearrangement uses TRBV11-2 and TRBJ2-1; TRBD2 agrees at 9 bases. The CDR3 has 12 amino acids. In germline, CDR1 is SGHAT, CDR2 FQNNGV.

The table lists this clonotype with many counts. The chain recombines TRBV5-1 with TRBJ1-2; no reliable D call. The CDR3 is 17 residues long. V was cut by 4 bases and J by 6 bases, with 25 bases left in between. Germline-derived CDR1 and CDR2 are SGHRS and YFSETQ. The CDR3 loop is CASSPRTEPWIVHGYTF. DNA for the CDR3: TGCGCCAGCAGCCCGAGGACGGAACCCTGGATTGTGCATGGCTACACCTTC.

This clonotype was seen many times. The gene calls are TRBV28 and TRBJ2-4, with D perhaps TRBD2 (5 bases). CDR1 and CDR2 from the germline V gene are MDHEN and SYDVKM. The CDR3 contains 15 residues. The ends were cut back, 5 bases at V and 1 base at J, with 12 bases in the middle. CDR3 protein: CASSLREAAKNIQYF. The DNA of the CDR3 is TGTGCCAGCAGTCTTCGGGAAGCGGCCAAAAACATTCAGTACTTC. Full variable domain (remainder filled in from reference TRBV28 and TRBJ2-4): DVKVTQSSRYLVKRTGEKVFLECVQDMDHENMFWYRQDPGLGLRLIYFSYDVKMKEKGDIPEGYSVSREKKERFSLILESASTNQTSMYLCASSLREAAKNIQYFGAGTRLSVL.

This clonotype was seen many times. The rearrangement links TRBV15 to TRBJ2-1; 7 bases fit TRBD1. In germline, CDR1 is LNHNV, CDR2 YYDKDF (reference sequence). After removal of 0 bases from V and 9 bases from J, the junction contained 8 bases not matched to a gene. This CDR3 is built from 15 residues. The CDR3 sequence is CATSRDAGGRFEQFF. In DNA, the CDR3 is TGTGCCACCAGCAGAGATGCAGGGGGTAGGTTTGAGCAGTTCTTC.

This clonotype came up many times. This chain joins TRBV9 and TRBJ2-1, with TRBD2 as a possible D gene (5 bases). This CDR3 region has 13 residues. Between the trimmed V and J ends, which lost 2 bases and 6 bases, there was a span of 9 bases. Germline lookup yields CDR1 SGDLS and CDR2 YYNGEE. CDR3 sequence reads: CASSVEGPNEQFF. CDR3 bases: TGTGCCAGCAGCGTCGAGGGCCCCAATGAGCAGTTCTTC. The full variable domain, with the rest looked up from reference TRBV9 and TRBJ2-1, is DSGVTQTPKHLITATGQRVTLRCSPRSGDLSVYWYQQSLDQGLQFLIQYYNGEERAKGNILERFSAQQFPDLHSELNLSSLELGDSALYFCASSVEGPNEQFFGPGTRLTVL.

This clonotype has at least ten counts. The chain uses TRBV4-1 and TRBJ2-2; D perhaps matches TRBD1 (6 bases). V lost 2 bases and J lost 4, with 8 bases in between. The CDR3 consists of 14 residues. From germline, CDR1 is MGHRA and CDR2 YSYEKL. CDR3 residues: CASSQTGSTGELFF. DNA of the CDR3: TGCGCCAGCAGCCAAACAGGGTCCACCGGGGAGCTGTTTTTT.

This clonotype has a count of ten or more. The chain uses TRBV7-2 and TRBJ2-1; no definite D call. CDR1 is SGHTA, CDR2 FQGNSA, per germline. The CDR3 sequence is 14 residues long. Trimming took 5 bases from V and 1 from J, leaving 9 bases between them. This CDR3 reads CASSPPLSYNEQFF. DNA for the CDR3: TGTGCCAGCAGCCCCCCTTTGTCCTACAATGAGCAGTTCTTC. The variable domain in full, completed from reference TRBV7-2 and TRBJ2-1, reads GAGVSQSPSNKVTEKGKDVELRCDPISGHTALYWYRQSLGQGLEFLIYFQGNSAPDKSGLPSDRFSAERTGGSVSTLTIQRTQQEDSAVYLCASSPPLSYNEQFFGPGTRLTVL.

This clonotype was seen ten or more times. This rearrangement joins TRBV18 to TRBJ2-1; D unresolved. The ends were cut back, 1 base at V and 2 bases at J, with 6 bases in the middle. Germline CDR1 and CDR2: KGHSH and LQKENI. The CDR3 runs to 14 residues. In nucleotides, the CDR3 is TGTGCCAGCTCACCACAGGGTGCCTACAATGAGCAGTTCTTC. Its translation: CASSPQGAYNEQFF.

This clonotype was recorded many times. The genes are TRBV29-1 and TRBJ2-5, with 7 bases fitting TRBD2. The CDR3 contains 14 residues. Germline CDR1 SQVTM, CDR2 ANQGSEA. With V trimmed by 6 bases and J by 6 bases, 13 bases remained unmatched. In DNA, the CDR3 is TGCAGCGTCGCAAGCGGGGTGATCGAAAAGACCCAGTACTTC. Residues: CSVASGVIEKTQYF. The full variable domain, in which reference TRBV29-1 and TRBJ2-5 provide the parts outside the CDR3, is SAVISQKPSRDICQRGTSLTIQCQVDSQVTMMFWYRQQPGQSLTLIATANQGSEATYESGFVIDKFPISRPNLTFSTLTVSNMSPEDSSIYLCSVASGVIEKTQYFGPGTRLLVL.

This clonotype showed up many times. This chain links TRBV5-1 with TRBJ2-1, with a weak D call TRBD2 (6 bases). CDR3 size: 12 residues. Germline loops: CDR1 SGHRS, CDR2 YFSETQ. The V and J ends lost 0 bases and 10 bases respectively, with 8 bases between them. CDR3 sequence (DNA): TGCGCCAGCAGCTTGGGCGGGGCGGAGCAGTTCTTC. Translation: CASSLGGAEQFF.